This TCR beta chain was documented in a study of T cells after yellow fever vaccination. Trimming removed 3 bases from V and 2 bases from J, with 11 bases in between. Germline V gene lookup returns CDR1 ENHRY and CDR2 SYGVKD. The CDR3 contains 15 residues. 5'RACE template switching generated TCR cDNA, adding a universal primer site and UMIs. TCRdb passed the 5' RACE reads through MiXCR, listing each CDR3 protein once. The table has 250,000 to 300,000 distinct CDR3 sequences, 10% to 15% seen once. This clonotype was picked up many times. The antigen is unknown. Study observations and caveats: Although most clonotypes did not, a small share appeared in both CD4 and CD8 compartments. Bulk-population clonotypes that are abundant could appear as contaminants in FACS-sorted repertoires. Boosting was followed by the reappearance of most primary-vaccination clones (less than 98% CD4, under 90% CD8).

This sequence originates from a man aged 25-45 years who received the YFV17D yellow fever vaccine. This specimen was CD4+ T cells sorted from PBMCs, taken 45 days after the yellow fever booster vaccination. The chain has TRBV10-3 and TRBJ2-1, with no clear D. CDR3 nucleotides: TGTGCCATCAGTGACCTCAAATTAGCCTACAATGAGCAGTTCTTC. This sequence encodes CAISDLKLAYNEQFF.